This is a list of T cell receptor beta chains from one sample in a study of control samples from healthy donors and cancer patients. Generated by immunoSEQ multiplex PCR, the TCRdb table keeps only in-frame clones and is missing some. The sample carries about 150,000 clones, over 85% recorded once. Material for sequencing was blood. These receptors were obtained from a man aged 18 to 35 in good health. CDR3s include the opening cysteine and the closing phenylalanine or tryptophan. Each record gives: CDR3 protein, CDR3 DNA, clone size, D gene, V gene, J gene. A D gene is named only where the DNA matches it firmly. Clone size is given for some rows only: seen once, a few or many times, or a class if the clone is expanded.

CDR3 protein: CASSDSRGGAGELFF
CDR3 DNA: TGTGCCAGCAGTGACTCGAGGGGAGGGGCCGGGGAGCTGTTTTTT
clone size: NA
D gene: TRBD2
V gene: TRBV6-4
J gene: TRBJ2-2

CDR3 protein: CASSGGQGSPSYEQYF
CDR3 DNA: TGCGCCAGCAGCGGTGGACAGGGTTCCCCTTCTTACGAGCAGTACTTC
clone size: NA
D gene: TRBD1
V gene: TRBV5-1
J gene: TRBJ2-7

CDR3 protein: CASSLVGGGETQYF
CDR3 DNA: TGTGCCAGCAGCTTGGTCGGCGGTGGGGAGACCCAGTACTTC
clone size: NA
D gene: NA
V gene: TRBV5-4
J gene: TRBJ2-5

CDR3 protein: CASGTYEQYF
CDR3 DNA: TGTGCCAGCGGGACCTACGAGCAGTACTTC
clone size: NA
D gene: NA
V gene: TRBV27
J gene: TRBJ2-7

CDR3 protein: CASSVPDRPQHF
CDR3 DNA: TGTGCCAGCAGCGTACCGGACAGGCCCCAGCATTTT
clone size: few
D gene: NA
V gene: TRBV7-9
J gene: TRBJ1-5

CDR3 protein: CASSPGRAEQFF
CDR3 DNA: TGTGCCAGCAGCCCAGGGAGGGCTGAGCAGTTCTTC
clone size: NA
D gene: TRBD2
V gene: TRBV7-8
J gene: TRBJ2-1

CDR3 protein: CASASSAETQYF
CDR3 DNA: TGTGCCAGTGCTTCTAGCGCAGAGACCCAGTACTTC
clone size: NA
D gene: NA
V gene: TRBV3-1/TRBV3-2
J gene: TRBJ2-5

CDR3 protein: CASSLDLRTELGNTIYF
CDR3 DNA: TGTGCCAGCAGCTTGGATCTAAGGACAGAATTGGGAAACACCATATATTTT
clone size: NA
D gene: NA
V gene: TRBV5-5
J gene: TRBJ1-3

CDR3 protein: CASSYWTTKGDSYEQYF
CDR3 DNA: TGTGCCAGCAGTTACTGGACTACAAAGGGGGACTCCTACGAGCAGTACTTC
clone size: NA
D gene: NA
V gene: TRBV6-2/TRBV6-3
J gene: TRBJ2-7

CDR3 protein: CASSFGAETGELFF
CDR3 DNA: TGCGCCAGCAGCTTTGGGGCTGAGACCGGGGAGCTGTTTTTT
clone size: once
D gene: NA
V gene: TRBV5-1
J gene: TRBJ2-2

CDR3 protein: CSASFGVGTSILETQYF
CDR3 DNA: TGCAGTGCTAGTTTCGGGGTCGGGACTAGTATTTTAGAGACCCAGTACTTC
clone size: NA
D gene: TRBD2
V gene: TRBV20-1
J gene: TRBJ2-5

CDR3 protein: CASNEGPPYNEQFF
CDR3 DNA: TGTGCCAGCAACGAGGGGCCGCCCTACAATGAGCAGTTCTTC
clone size: NA
D gene: NA
V gene: TRBV6-6
J gene: TRBJ2-1

CDR3 protein: CASSSTGGATNEKLFF
CDR3 DNA: TGTGCCAGCAGCTCGACAGGGGGCGCGACTAATGAAAAACTGTTTTTT
clone size: NA
D gene: TRBD1
V gene: TRBV5-4
J gene: TRBJ1-4

CDR3 protein: CASSYSVPNEQYF
CDR3 DNA: TGTGCCAGCAGTTACTCCGTCCCAAACGAGCAGTACTTC
clone size: NA
D gene: NA
V gene: TRBV6-5
J gene: TRBJ2-7

CDR3 protein: CASRPGQGAHGYTF
CDR3 DNA: TGTGCCAGCAGGCCGGGACAGGGGGCGCATGGCTACACCTTC
clone size: NA
D gene: TRBD1
V gene: TRBV5-4
J gene: TRBJ1-2

CDR3 protein: CASSALGTGNQPQHF
CDR3 DNA: TGTGCCAGCAGTGCACTCGGGACAGGGAATCAGCCCCAGCATTTT
clone size: NA
D gene: TRBD1
V gene: TRBV25-1
J gene: TRBJ1-5

CDR3 protein: CASRRGQGGSYTF
CDR3 DNA: TGTGCCAGCCGCCGGGGACAGGGAGGAAGCTACACCTTC
clone size: NA
D gene: TRBD1
V gene: TRBV19
J gene: TRBJ1-2

CDR3 protein: CASSYGQIYGYTF
CDR3 DNA: TGTGCCAGCAGTTACGGGCAAATTTATGGCTACACCTTC
clone size: NA
D gene: NA
V gene: TRBV6-5
J gene: TRBJ1-2

CDR3 protein: CASSLDTKIMNTEAFF
CDR3 DNA: TGTGCCAGCAGCTTAGATACAAAAATAATGAACACTGAAGCTTTCTTT
clone size: few
D gene: NA
V gene: TRBV7-6
J gene: TRBJ1-1

CDR3 protein: CASSQDSVIGGSSTF
CDR3 DNA: TGTGCCAGCAGCCAAGATTCGGTGATAGGGGGCTCTAGCACCTTC
clone size: once
D gene: TRBD1
V gene: TRBV3-1/TRBV3-2
J gene: TRBJ1-2

CDR3 protein: CASSPPGQFYEQYF
CDR3 DNA: TGTGCCAGCTCACCACCGGGACAATTCTACGAGCAGTACTTC
clone size: NA
D gene: NA
V gene: TRBV18
J gene: TRBJ2-7

CDR3 protein: CASSQEGASGGNNEQFF
CDR3 DNA: TGCGCCAGCAGCCAAGAAGGGGCCAGCGGAGGCAACAATGAGCAGTTCTTC
clone size: NA
D gene: NA
V gene: TRBV4-1
J gene: TRBJ2-1

CDR3 protein: CASSFLEGQPQHF
CDR3 DNA: TGTGCCAGCAGTTTTTTGGAAGGGCAGCCCCAGCATTTT
clone size: NA
D gene: NA
V gene: TRBV12-3/TRBV12-4
J gene: TRBJ1-5

CDR3 protein: CASSPTGIYGYTF
CDR3 DNA: TGCGCCAGCAGCCCGACAGGGATCTATGGCTACACCTTC
clone size: NA
D gene: TRBD1
V gene: TRBV5-1
J gene: TRBJ1-2

CDR3 protein: CASSYTGDTQYF
CDR3 DNA: TGTGCCAGCAGTTACACTGGAGATACGCAGTATTTT
clone size: NA
D gene: NA
V gene: TRBV6-5
J gene: TRBJ2-3

CDR3 protein: CSENGTFAYEQYF
CDR3 DNA: TGCAGCGAAAACGGGACTTTCGCCTACGAGCAGTACTTC
clone size: NA
D gene: NA
V gene: TRBV29-1
J gene: TRBJ2-7

CDR3 protein: CASSGGQRDGYTF
CDR3 DNA: TGTGCCAGCAGTGGGGGACAGCGAGATGGCTACACCTTC
clone size: NA
D gene: TRBD1
V gene: TRBV25-1
J gene: TRBJ1-2

CDR3 protein: CASSHDAHYGYTF
CDR3 DNA: TGCGCCAGCAGCCATGACGCCCACTATGGCTACACCTTC
clone size: NA
D gene: NA
V gene: TRBV4-3
J gene: TRBJ1-2

CDR3 protein: CASSLAGVNEQFF
CDR3 DNA: TGTGCCAGCAGTTTGGCGGGGGTCAATGAGCAGTTCTTC
clone size: few
D gene: TRBD2
V gene: TRBV12-3/TRBV12-4
J gene: TRBJ2-1

CDR3 protein: CSVGLRWTGRSEQFF
CDR3 DNA: TGCAGCGTTGGCCTAAGGTGGACAGGGAGGAGTGAGCAGTTCTTC
clone size: NA
D gene: TRBD1
V gene: TRBV29-1
J gene: TRBJ2-1